A single sample is the source of the 7 T cell receptor beta chains below, sequenced in a study of cytotoxic CD8 clonotypes in ibrutinib-treated CLL. Profiling relied on immunoSEQ multiplex PCR, and the TCRdb table lists in-frame clones only, not all of them. The sample yields about 300,000 clones, over 55% seen once. Specimen: PBMCs, collected after 36 months of ibrutinib treatment. Every receptor here comes from a human donor with chronic lymphocytic leukemia.

The V call is TRBV11-3, the J call TRBJ2-7, with 7 nucleotides matching TRBD2. CDR1 and CDR2 (germline): SGHNT, YENEEA. V gave up 5 bases and J gave up 0 bases; unmatched junction bases: 7. The CDR3 sequence is 15 residues long. CDR3 nucleotide sequence: TGTGCCAGCAGCGTTCGGGACTACAGCTCCTACGAGCAGTACTTC. This sequence encodes CASSVRDYSSYEQYF.

V gene TRBV10-3 combines with J gene TRBJ1-2; D unresolved. The V end was cut by 3 bases, the J end by 11 bases, with 16 bases between. Germline V gene sequence: CDR1 ENHRY, CDR2 SYGVKD. CDR3 length equals 13 residues. DNA for the CDR3: TGTGCCATCAGTGATCAGGAAAGAGGAGGTTACACCTTC. It encodes CAISDQERGGYTF.

The chain employs TRBV7-8 and TRBJ2-5; no clear D gene. With 5 bases removed from V and 7 bases from J, the gap between germline ends came to 8 bases. The CDR3 sequence is 11 residues long. Germline V gives CDR1 SGHVS, CDR2 FQNEAQ. The CDR3 loop reads CASSTFGTQYF. In nucleotides, the CDR3 is TGTGCCAGCAGCACTTTTGGGACCCAGTACTTC.

The chain uses TRBV7-9 and TRBJ2-3; D possibly matches TRBD1 or TRBD2 (5 bases each). This CDR3 region has 15 residues. CDR1 and CDR2 (germline): SEHNR, FQNEAQ (reference sequence). V lost 1 base and J lost 3, with 11 bases in between. The CDR3: CASSLVRGVTDTQYF. CDR3 DNA: TGTGCCAGCAGCTTAGTTCGGGGCGTAACAGATACGCAGTATTTT.

This rearrangement joins TRBV4-2 to TRBJ2-3; TRBD2 matches 7 bases. CDR1 and CDR2 from the germline V gene are LGHNA and YNFKEQ. The CDR3 runs to 14 residues. V lost 3 bases and J lost 6; bases outside the gene matches: 6. The CDR3 is CASSHGTTVDTQYF. In DNA, the CDR3 is TGTGCCAGCAGCCATGGGACTACCGTGGATACGCAGTATTTT.

This chain connects TRBV6-5 to TRBJ2-7; weak D call: TRBD1 (5 bases). V was clipped by 6 bases and J by 4 bases, with 16 bases between them. Germline V gene sequence: CDR1 MNHEY, CDR2 SVGAGI. This CDR3 region has 14 residues. Here the CDR3 DNA reads TGTGCCAGCAGCCAACCAGGGCAGTCATACGAGCAGTACTTC. Protein sequence: CASSQPGQSYEQYF.

The rearrangement uses TRBV10-3 and TRBJ2-3; possible D gene TRBD2, 5 bases. V lost 6 bases to trimming and J lost 3 bases, with 16 bases between them. This CDR3 spans 15 amino acids. The germline V gene encodes CDR1 ENHRY and CDR2 SYGVKD. The CDR3 DNA sequence: TGTGCCATCAGCACCTCAGGTGCGGGTACAGATACGCAGTATTTT. Protein product: CAISTSGAGTDTQYF.